This T cell receptor (beta chain) was observed in a study of beta chain features in type 1 diabetes. Study conclusions and caveats: Type 1 diabetes patients showed a moderate but significant shortening of TCRB CDR3s in all four CD4+ subsets. Naive, central memory and Treg TCRB repertoires appeared more alike in patients than in healthy donors.

With respect to this clone: The antigen remains undetermined.

The CDR3 spans 12 residues. Between the trimmed V and J ends, which lost 5 bases and 8 bases, there was a span of 12 bases. In germline, CDR1 is PRHDT, CDR2 FYEKMQ (reference sequence). Isolated RNA was reverse transcribed in full, so expressed TCRB transcripts were sequenced. Only in-frame clones appear in the TCRdb table, and some are missing; sequencing was by immunoSEQ multiplex PCR. This sample has over 200,000 clones, with roughly 11% found just once. Material for sequencing was naive CD4+ T cells from blood. The chain recombines TRBV13 with TRBJ1-1; D gene ambiguous. The sequence was obtained from a man aged 25 to 45 with type 1 diabetes. CDR3 protein: CASSQMRSEAFF. DNA of the CDR3: TGTGCCAGCAGCCAGATGAGGAGCGAAGCTTTCTTT.